This paragraph covers one TCR beta chain sequence. Its antigen is still unknown. No much larger clone is present one base from it, and per-base qualities are unavailable. The data belong to a study of CD39 and CD103 CD8 tumor-infiltrating T cells (dated by TCRdb to the late 2010s). As for the study more broadly: The repertoire comparisons shown came from four patients: one with an HPV-positive HNSCC, one with an HPV-negative HNSCC, one with ovarian cancer and one with melanoma. Repertoires of CD8 TIL subsets defined by CD103 and CD39 were compared with peripheral memory CD8 T cells by TCRbeta CDR3 deep sequencing. Broader findings and caveats from the paper: DP CD8 TILs appeared more oligoclonal than DN and SP CD8 TILs and blood memory CD8 T cells, with top 30 clonotypes covering roughly 50-86%. DP TIL clonotypes were rarely found in blood or uninvolved lymph node, whereas DN TIL clonotypes largely overlapped peripheral memory CD8 repertoires.

At the junction V is shortened by 8 bases and J by 7 bases, with 15 bases in between. Inclusive of the bounding cysteine and phenylalanine, the CDR3 is 12 residues long. Left in the record is the CDR3 DNA by itself, 36 bases read in frame from the first base. The germline V gene (reference sequence) sets CDR1 to SEHNR and CDR2 to FQNEAQ. Patients were not receiving therapy at sample collection, though earlier treatments ranged from chemotherapy, radiotherapy, surgery and immunotherapy to none. After thawing, cells went through T lymphocyte enrichment using a negative-selection kit, with EpCAM beads added for tumor-infiltrating lymphocytes. For the CD8 TIL subsets, CD3+CD4-CD8+CD45RA- cells were FACS-sorted and divided into DN, SP and DP based on their expression of CD39 and CD103. After mincing, tumor specimens underwent a 1 h digestion with hyaluronidase, collagenase and DNase, and were then filtered, enriched by Ficoll and cryopreserved. Populations were sorted on a FACSAria II to approximately 99% purity, and cell pellets were frozen without culture for TCR sequencing.

Genomic DNA was extracted with the DNeasy Blood and Tissue Kit from 10,000 to 100,000 sorted cells per subset. The TCRbeta V-J or V-D-J regions were sequenced and mapped through the immunoSEQ service, and coverage above 10x per sample was achieved. The original methods were these. Analysis was restricted to productive rearrangements exported from the immunoSEQ Analyzer platform, and clonality was assessed using the 500 most abundant clones. The Morisita-Horn similarity index and the Jaccard index were used to quantify repertoire overlap between populations. Morisita-Horn similarity between CD8 T-cell subset TCR repertoires was measured in roughly six cancer patients. The table was pulled from immuneACCESS by TCRdb, which kept in-frame rearrangements only. Such tables lose some clones; where checked, under half of the loss comes from unresolved V genes, and the rest has no known cause. The D gene and trimming were derived from the DNA, and the V and J assignments and clone size from that table. Here the sample has roughly 3,500 clones; roughly 69% occur a single time. The ten largest make up around 25% of the sample.

The sample comprised CD39- CD103- CD8+ T cells sorted from the tumor. According to the study, the label for this sample's cell subset or site signals: CD103-CD39- double-negative CD45RA- CD8 T cells. The V and J genes are TRBV7-9 and TRBJ2-7; 7 matching bases give a weak D call of TRBD2. The clonotype originates from a human donor with head and neck squamous cell carcinoma. The CDR3 region reads CASEGGRREQYF. The nucleotide sequence is TGTGCCAGCGAGGGGGGGCGTCGGGAGCAGTACTTC.